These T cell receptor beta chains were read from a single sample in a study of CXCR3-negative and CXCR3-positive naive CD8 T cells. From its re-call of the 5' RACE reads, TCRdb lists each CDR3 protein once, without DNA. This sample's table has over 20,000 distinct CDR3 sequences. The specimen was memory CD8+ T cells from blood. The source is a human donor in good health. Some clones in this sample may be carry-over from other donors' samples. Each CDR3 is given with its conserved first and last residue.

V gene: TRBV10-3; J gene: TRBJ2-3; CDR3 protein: CAIRGTDSTDTQYF
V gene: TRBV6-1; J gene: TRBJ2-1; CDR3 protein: CASSDGLEGYNEQFF
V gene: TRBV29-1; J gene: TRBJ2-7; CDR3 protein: CSVGGFDRGWYEQYF
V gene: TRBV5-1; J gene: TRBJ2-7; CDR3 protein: CASSFFTGGEQYF
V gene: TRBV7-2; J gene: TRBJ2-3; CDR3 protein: CASSLAGDTDTQYF
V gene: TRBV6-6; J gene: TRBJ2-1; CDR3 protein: CASSYSWGSSRRASYNEQFF
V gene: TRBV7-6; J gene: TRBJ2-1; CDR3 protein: CASSTPLGTPDNEQFF
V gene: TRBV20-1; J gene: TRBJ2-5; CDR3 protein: CSARDSAGGSMETQYF
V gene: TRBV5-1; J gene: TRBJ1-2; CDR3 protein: CASSLATGLENYGYTF
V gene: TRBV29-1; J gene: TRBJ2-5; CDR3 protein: CSVDGIAGEGETQYF
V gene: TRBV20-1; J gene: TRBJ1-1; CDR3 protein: CSALIGNTEAFF